The rows below give T cell receptor beta chains drawn from one sample of a study of blood T cell repertoires in COVID-19. The data were produced by immunoSEQ multiplex PCR, yet TCRdb's version contains in-frame clones alone and is incomplete. The sample holds more than 200,000 clones, about 90% seen once. Sequencing used PBMCs or T cells enriched from blood (not recorded which). Receptor source: a woman in her late teens or twenties who had recovered from COVID-19. The CDR3 runs from the conserved cysteine through the conserved F or W. The order of the fields is CDR3 protein, V gene.

CASNIAGGPGTQYF TRBV2
CASSLDMRGFSYNEQFF TRBV5-5
CASSQRDLNTGELFF TRBV3-1/TRBV3-2
CASRENRKLSYNEQFF TRBV5-5
CASSPSLAGGSYNEQFF TRBV18
CATSDFKAEETQYF TRBV24-1
CATSDLTSGYTF TRBV24-1
CASSGTPGQGKTSIYEQYF TRBV9
CASSFSAGGAYNEQFF TRBV28
CASSFGTGASYEQYF TRBV11-3
CAIRSGQTPRGEQFF TRBV10-3
CASSLQASVLPSPGDTQYF TRBV27
CASSPSGGARSYEQYF TRBV11-3
CASSLAEGSFYGYTF TRBV5-4
CASSPGGTGGERPQHF TRBV28
CASKEFGVSTDTQYF TRBV4-1
CASSPASSRGSGNTIYF TRBV18
CASNRQGTNGNTIYF TRBV9
CASSPPKGVGEKLFF TRBV18
CASSLQGGHTEAFF TRBV28
CASSLVTDSNEKLFF TRBV5-6
CASSRTPTISGGYLQYEQYF TRBV6-2/TRBV6-3
CASSQPGTGLYPNEQYF TRBV25-1
CATSTRRVGTEAFF TRBV15
CASSPRTGAVNDGYTF TRBV11-2
CASSLKGNYGYTF TRBV5-4
CASSQSPQVESLEQYF TRBV23-1
CASSMAGRVGEPQHF TRBV19
CASSVTSGRDTQYF TRBV7-9
CASSFTGPLGEATNEKLFF TRBV7-9
CASSLGLATDTQYF TRBV11-2
CASSQYGTGGWRNIQYF TRBV3-1/TRBV3-2
CATSGAGTRVNEQFF TRBV24-1
CASSYLGQSSYNSPLHF TRBV6-2/TRBV6-3
CASSLAGGPVEQYF TRBV3-1/TRBV3-2
CASKVNRDLYGYTF TRBV28
CASSELAGRYNEQFF TRBV9
CAINPTQGFREQFF TRBV10-3
CGPSGLAGPGNIQYF TRBV29-1
CASSKAAVGGNIQYF TRBV7-2
CASSDWEGGYTF TRBV19
CASSHRITGELFF TRBV3-1/TRBV3-2
CASSQVTGGLLAFF TRBV4-1
CASSYTGPYGYTF TRBV5-6
CASSLFVGTSTDTQYF TRBV7-2
CASRQGQTNSPLHF TRBV6-5
CASSYGGTLSNQPQHF TRBV7-2
CATSDATSGLLNEQFF TRBV24-1
CASSREVGYDNEQFF TRBV5-1
CSATGGRYTF TRBV20-1
CASSQHSRGTYGYTF TRBV27
CAISRLAGGVADTQYF TRBV10-3
CASSFRLAGNNEQFF TRBV7-2